This TCR beta chain was recorded in a study of T cell clones after liver transplantation (dated 2019 in TCRdb). With respect to the entire study: The samples were obtained from ITN030ST, a randomized trial that attempted immunosuppression withdrawal within 2 years after liver transplantation. Of the eight recipients, a few were HCV-positive, while the remaining recipients had been transplanted for non-autoimmune, non-viral indications. The subjects received no induction therapy and were kept on standard immunosuppression until randomization at 12-24 months post-transplant. Donor-reactive T cell clones were identified by TCRbeta sequencing after a pre-transplant mixed lymphocyte reaction and then tracked in post-transplant blood. To count as tolerant, a recipient had to stay completely off immunosuppression for at least one year without liver enzymes climbing beyond twice the upper limit of normal. Blood samples were collected pre-transplant, pre-randomization before withdrawal, and post-randomization after either complete withdrawal or failed withdrawal. A cohort of 8 liver transplant recipients was studied, of whom 3 were classified as tolerant and 5 as non-tolerant. As an antigen-independent comparator for donor-reactive sequences, third party-reactive TCRbeta sequences were also identified from pre-transplant MLRs.

High-throughput TCRbeta CDR3 sequencing of frozen genomic DNA was performed by immunoSEQ, including PCR amplification, mapping, bias correction and internal controls. The published analysis was carried out like this. Productive rearrangements were retained, and unique TCRbeta sequences were defined by the CDR3 nucleotide sequence together with the V and J gene. Donor-reactive sequences required at least 5-fold expansion in CFSE-low cells versus unstimulated pre-transplant cells and at least 0.01% frequency. Minimum frequency thresholds were set for each subject based on the unstimulated sample with the lowest template count, ensuring at least 90% detection power. Repertoire turnover was measured by Jensen-Shannon divergence between the top 1000 TCRbeta sequences post- and pre-transplant. Changes in detection of donor-reactive sequences were assessed with two-sided Fisher's exact tests. TCRdb took this table from immuneACCESS and kept in-frame rearrangements with V and J called. Such tables lack part of the clones; where checked against another copy, unresolved V genes explain under half of the gap, and the rest is unexplained. That table supplies the V and J calls and clone size; D and trimming were determined from the DNA. The sample contains nearly 45,000 clones, 85% to 90% of them found a single time. The ten biggest clones cover 2.5% of the sample.

V loses 0 bases, J loses 9 bases, and the germline ends lie 6 bases apart. Looking up the germline V gene yields CDR1 MNHEY and CDR2 SVGAGI. CDR3 length: 12 amino acids, cysteine to phenylalanine. Just the 36-base CDR3 DNA is kept, in frame starting at base 1. Of note for this clone: The antigen it binds to is not known. No much larger clone is present one base from it, and per-base qualities are unavailable.

Unstimulated PBMCs, after thawing, were stained for CD3, CD4 and CD8 and then FACS-sorted into CD3+CD4+ and CD3+CD8+ populations. Each of the 8 studied subjects was randomized to immunosuppression withdrawal. The Qiagen DNeasy Blood and Tissue Kit was used to isolate genomic DNA. Findings and caveats that apply to the study as a whole: Without allograft tissue specimens, donor-reactive T cells may have migrated into the graft rather than being deleted. The conclusions were considered preliminary, being limited by small, heterogeneous patient numbers and non-standardized post-transplant time points. After accounting for repertoire turnover, donor-reactive detection was significantly reduced in 7 of 8 subjects for CD4 and 8 of 8 for CD8. In most of the 8 subjects, circulating donor-reactive CD4 TCRbeta sequences decreased significantly after transplant, regardless of tolerance or HCV status. The decline in donor-reactive sequences exceeded the decline in third party-reactive sequences, suggesting partial antigen-specific deletion that was unrelated to withdrawal success. In a couple of subjects, low numbers of available donor cells limited the measurable donor-reactive repertoire.

The sequenced sample was CD4+ T cells from blood, obtained 24 months after liver transplant. The TCR originated in a human patient who received a liver transplant. Some T cells may be donor cells from the graft after a transplant. The rearrangement combines TRBV6-5 with TRBJ2-1; the D gene lacks a confident call. The sequenced DNA: TGTGCCAGCAGTTACTCGACGTCTGAGCAGTTCTTC. Its protein product is CASSYSTSEQFF.